These 18 T cell receptor beta chains were sequenced from one sample in a study of blood T cell repertoires in COVID-19. Profiled with immunoSEQ multiplex PCR; TCRdb holds only in-frame clones, not every one. The repertoire includes 190,000 or so clones, around 86% of them detected once, and about 7% sits in the top ten. The sequenced material came from peripheral blood. The receptors stem from a man in his forties with acute or convalescent COVID-19.

The CDR3 nucleotides read TGTGCCATCAGTGAGTTGACAGAACTTGAAGCTTTCTTT. Its translation is CAISELTELEAFF. V is TRBV10-3 and J is TRBJ1-1, with D possibly matching TRBD1 (5 bases). CDR1 is ENHRY and CDR2 is SYGVKD in the germline V gene. V was clipped by 1 base and J by 7 bases, with 10 bases between them. The CDR3 consists of 13 residues.

The V gene is TRBV27, the J gene TRBJ2-3; 9 nucleotides match TRBD2. Germline CDR1 MNHEY, CDR2 SMNVEV (reference sequence). V lost 5 bases and J lost 2; bases outside the gene matches: 11. CDR3 length equals 17 residues. CDR3 residues: CASSPTRLAAYTDTQYF. As DNA, the CDR3 is TGTGCCAGCAGTCCCACTAGACTAGCGGCTTACACAGATACGCAGTATTTT.

V gene TRBV4-1 combines with J gene TRBJ1-1, with no clear D. Trimming shortened V by 1 base and J by 2 bases, and 11 bases separated the two germline ends. Germline V gene sequence: CDR1 MGHRA, CDR2 YSYEKL. CDR3 length: 15 amino acids. The CDR3 coding sequence is TGCGCCAGCAGCCAAGGTCAACAGTCCAACACTGAAGCTTTCTTT. Its protein product is CASSQGQQSNTEAFF.

This clone was counted a few times. In nucleotides, the CDR3 is TGTGCCAGCAGCTTAGGGACTAGCGGGACCTGGCGCCGGAATGAGCAGTTCTTC. This translates into CASSLGTSGTWRRNEQFF. The genes are TRBV7-6 and TRBJ2-1; 12 nucleotides line up with TRBD2. The CDR3 has 18 residues. Trimming cost V 1 base and J 7 bases; bases outside gene matches: 11. Per the germline V gene, CDR1 is SGHVS and CDR2 is FNYEAQ.

This clone was seen a handful of times. V and J are TRBV30 and TRBJ1-3; D may be TRBD1 (6 bases). The CDR3 consists of 13 residues. Trimming left V 5 bases short and J 4 bases short, with 12 bases between. CDR1 and CDR2 (germline): GTSNPN, SVGIG (reference sequence). The CDR3 DNA reads TGTGCCTGGGAACAGGGTGTCGGAAACACCATATATTTT. Translated, it gives CAWEQGVGNTIYF.

This clone has only a few counts. The chain is built from TRBV4-1 and TRBJ2-2; 12 positions match TRBD2. The germline CDR1 and CDR2 sequences are MGHRA and YSYEKL. This CDR3 contains 16 residues. With 4 bases clipped from V and 4 bases from J, the junction kept 4 bases outside the gene matches. Here the CDR3 reads CASSRSLAGGTGELFF. CDR3 nucleotides: TGCGCCAGCAGCCGGTCACTAGCGGGAGGCACCGGGGAGCTGTTTTTT.

V gene TRBV6-6 combines with J gene TRBJ1-6, with 8 bases identical to TRBD1. CDR1 is MNHNY, CDR2 SVGAGI, per germline (reference sequence). V lost 5 bases to trimming and J lost 9 bases; unmatched junction nucleotides: 3. The CDR3 extends over 13 amino acids. CDR3 in amino acids: CASSRDRGSPLHF. CDR3 bases: TGTGCCAGCAGTCGAGACAGGGGTTCACCCCTCCACTTT.

The V call is TRBV2, the J call TRBJ1-5; 10 bases align to TRBD1. Germline trimming cut 7 bases from V and 2 bases from J; bases unmatched to any gene: 5. The germline gives CDR1 SNHLY, CDR2 FYNNEI. This CDR3 region has 15 residues. The CDR3 region has the DNA TGTGCCAGCACCCTGACAGGGGGCGGCAATCAGCCCCAGCATTTT. Protein: CASTLTGGGNQPQHF.

The J gene is TRBJ1-5, the V gene TRBV5-5; no clear D gene. V lost 0 bases and J 0 bases, leaving 7 bases between the germline ends. This CDR3 comprises 15 residues. Germline V gene data show CDR1 as SGHKS and CDR2 as YYEKEE (reference sequence). The CDR3 DNA is TGTGCCAGCAGCTTGGCGAGCGTTAGCAATCAGCCCCAGCATTTT. This sequence encodes CASSLASVSNQPQHF.

The V call is TRBV13, the J call TRBJ1-3; 11 nucleotides agree with TRBD1. V shed 5 bases and J 3 bases; nucleotides not matched to a gene: 6. This CDR3 region has 16 residues. CDR1 is PRHDT and CDR2 is FYEKMQ in the germline V gene (reference sequence). The CDR3 bases are TGTGCCAGCAGCGTATCGGGGACAGGGGGTGGAAACACCATATATTTT. Residues: CASSVSGTGGGNTIYF.

The table lists this clone with a few counts. The gene calls are TRBV29-1 and TRBJ2-2; possibly TRBD2 for D (5 bases). Trimming removed 4 bases at V and 4 bases at J, with 13 bases between. CDR1 is SQVTM and CDR2 is ANQGSEA in the germline V gene. The CDR3 length is 14 residues. This CDR3 reads CSVGLGGGTGELFF. CDR3 in DNA: TGCAGCGTTGGGCTAGGAGGAGGCACCGGGGAGCTGTTTTTT.

The chain is built from TRBV3-1 (or the pseudogene TRBV3-2) and TRBJ2-3; TRBD2 agrees at 9 bases. This CDR3 is 18 amino acids long. After removal of 1 base from V and 0 bases from J, the junction contained 8 bases not matched to a gene. Per germline, CDR1 LGHDT and CDR2 YNNKEL (reference sequence). The CDR3, as DNA: TGTGCCAGCAGCCAAGGGCCTAGCGGGGCCTCCAGCACAGATACGCAGTATTTT. This translates into CASSQGPSGASSTDTQYF.

The chain has TRBV3-1 (or the pseudogene TRBV3-2) and TRBJ1-5, with 7 bases matching TRBD1. Per the germline V gene, CDR1 is LGHDT and CDR2 is YNNKEL (reference sequence). The CDR3 loop spans 15 amino acids. The J segment lost 6 bases and the V segment lost 1 base, leaving 6 bases of the junction unmatched. DNA of the CDR3: TGTGCCAGCAGCCAAGGAGGGGGCGCGGGTCAGCCCCAGCATTTT. It translates to CASSQGGGAGQPQHF.

V is TRBV6-5 and J is TRBJ1-1; a possible D gene is TRBD1 (5 bases). Between the trimmed V and J ends, which lost 2 bases and 1 base, there was a span of 8 bases. CDR1 MNHEY and CDR2 SVGAGI come from the germline V gene. This CDR3 has 14 residues. The CDR3 reads CASSYPGQNTEAFF. The CDR3 DNA follows: TGTGCCAGCAGTTACCCCGGACAGAACACTGAAGCTTTCTTT.

The rearrangement links TRBV7-6 to TRBJ2-7; D unresolved. Trimming pared 2 bases from V and 1 base from J, leaving 6 bases between. The germline CDR1 and CDR2 sequences are SGHVS and FNYEAQ. The CDR3 has 13 amino acids. The CDR3 DNA sequence: TGTGCCAGCAGCTTAACCAGTTCCTACGAGCAGTACTTC. Its protein product is CASSLTSSYEQYF.

In this sample, this clone turned up once. The chain is built from TRBV5-6 and TRBJ1-1; 11 nucleotides align to TRBD1. CDR3 length: 18 amino acids. Per the germline V gene, CDR1 is SGHDT and CDR2 is YYEEEE. The J segment lost 3 bases and the V segment lost 0 bases, leaving 10 bases of the junction unmatched. The CDR3, as DNA: TGTGCCAGCAGCTTGGCCGAAGGACAGGGGGCATGGGACACTGAAGCTTTCTTT. As protein: CASSLAEGQGAWDTEAFF.

The chain combines TRBV28 with TRBJ2-7; perhaps TRBD1 as D (5 bases). Per germline, CDR1 MDHEN and CDR2 SYDVKM. This CDR3 is built from 13 residues. V was trimmed by 5 bases and J by 4 bases, leaving 12 bases between them. CDR3 bases: TGTGCCAGCAGTCCTAGACAGATTTACGAGCAGTACTTC. Translating gives CASSPRQIYEQYF.

This chain connects TRBV19 to TRBJ2-1; TRBD2 matches 7 bases. The J segment lost 2 bases and the V segment lost 10 bases, leaving 8 bases of the junction unmatched. This CDR3 has 14 residues. CDR1 is LNHDA, CDR2 SQIVND, per germline (reference sequence). As DNA, the CDR3 is TGTGCCACCCAGCGGGGCAAGACCTACAATGAGCAGTTCTTC. Its protein is CATQRGKTYNEQFF.